These 8 T cell receptor beta chains share one sample of origin, sequenced in a study of cytomegalovirus exposure and HLA in healthy donors (TCRdb year 2017). Receptors were amplified or captured by the immunoSEQ multiplex PCR assay. A mixture of 60 forward primers for TCR Vbeta segments and 13 reverse primers for TCR Jbeta segments was used in the multiplex PCR. The source is immuneACCESS, and TCRdb retained only in-frame sequences with V and J called. Part of the clones is not carried over; for the studies checked, unresolved V genes explain less than half of this, and the remainder is unexplained. This sample gives around 69,000 clones in total; 70% of them show up just once. The top ten clones comprise roughly 9.7% of the sample. Sequenced sample: PBMCs. The source of these receptors is a woman aged 50 to 60 in good health and CMV-seropositive.

The CDR3 nucleotides read TGTGCCAGCAGTCCTCCGACAGGGAGCTCCTACGAGCAGTACTTC. Residues: CASSPPTGSSYEQYF. This chain uses TRBV6-5 with TRBJ2-7; 7 bases fit TRBD1. Germline V gene lookup returns CDR1 MNHEY and CDR2 SVGAGI. V was pared by 5 bases and J by 0 bases, with 7 bases of the junction left unmatched. The CDR3 is 15 amino acids.

The chain couples TRBV19 to TRBJ1-5, with 12 nucleotides matching TRBD1. Germline trimming cut 4 bases from V and 2 bases from J; bases unmatched to any gene: 9. CDR1 is LNHDA and CDR2 is SQIVND in the germline V gene (reference sequence). CDR3 length: 18 amino acids. CDR3 amino acids: CASSRDRGRALRNQPQHF. The CDR3 nucleotides are TGTGCCAGTAGTAGGGACAGGGGGCGTGCATTGCGCAATCAGCCCCAGCATTTT.

V usage is TRBV11-2 and J usage is TRBJ1-2; D is ambiguous. Trimming stripped 4 bases from V and 4 bases from J, with 16 bases between. The germline CDR1 and CDR2 sequences are SGHAT and FQNNGV. This CDR3 is 15 amino acids long. CDR3: CASSSLLVYGYGYTF. CDR3 in DNA: TGTGCCAGCAGCTCCCTGTTGGTCTATGGCTATGGCTACACCTTC.

The chain combines TRBV6-5 with TRBJ2-7; 7 bases align to TRBD2. V shed 0 bases and J 7 bases; nucleotides not matched to a gene: 12. Germline CDR1 MNHEY, CDR2 SVGAGI. CDR3 length: 16 residues. The CDR3 reads CASSYSDPVTGGEQYF. CDR3 DNA sequence: TGTGCCAGCAGTTACTCCGATCCAGTTACCGGGGGGGAGCAGTACTTC.

The chain employs TRBV10-3 and TRBJ1-3, with D unclear. The CDR3 is 15 residues long. The V and J ends lost 0 bases and 4 bases respectively, with 10 bases between them. Looked up from germline, CDR1 is ENHRY and CDR2 is SYGVKD. This chain's CDR3 is CAISESVAGGNTIYF. The CDR3 nucleotides are TGTGCCATCAGTGAGTCTGTGGCCGGGGGAAACACCATATATTTT.

The chain combines TRBV5-1 with TRBJ2-1; TRBD1 matches 9 bases. Germline V gene sequence: CDR1 SGHRS, CDR2 YFSETQ. The CDR3 contains 15 residues. Germline trimming cut 4 bases from V and 3 bases from J; bases unmatched to any gene: 5. DNA of the CDR3: TGCGCCAGCAGCGAGGGACAGGGTCTCTACAATGAGCAGTTCTTC. Translating it yields CASSEGQGLYNEQFF. The variable domain in full, completed from reference TRBV5-1 and TRBJ2-1, reads KAGVTQTPRYLIKTRGQQVTLSCSPISGHRSVSWYQQTPGQGLQFLFEYFSETQRNKGNFPGRFSGRQFSNSRSEMNVSTLELGDSALYLCASSEGQGLYNEQFFGPGTRLTVL.

CDR3 sequence reads: CASSIAAGQPQHF. In DNA, the CDR3 is TGTGCCAGTAGTATAGCCGCGGGTCAGCCCCAGCATTTT. The chain has TRBV19 and TRBJ1-5; no firm D call. This CDR3 comprises 13 residues. Trimming left V 1 base short and J 6 bases short, with 7 bases between. In germline, CDR1 is LNHDA, CDR2 SQIVND (reference sequence). Full variable domain (outside the CDR3, taken from reference TRBV19 and TRBJ1-5): DGGITQSPKYLFRKEGQNVTLSCEQNLNHDAMYWYRQDPGQGLRLIYYSQIVNDFQKGDIAEGYSVSREKKESFPLTVTSAQKNPTAFYLCASSIAAGQPQHFGDGTRLSIL.

The chain recombines TRBV11-2 with TRBJ2-2; 8 nucleotides agree with TRBD2. Germline V CDR1 and CDR2: SGHAT, FQNNGV. CDR3 length: 15 amino acids. V lost 5 bases, J lost 4 bases, and 6 bases stayed unmatched. CDR3 DNA: TGTGCCAGCAGCCTCAGCGGGGGTATCACCGGGGAGCTGTTTTTT. This sequence encodes CASSLSGGITGELFF.